The 26 T cell receptor beta chains presented below share a single source sample, sequenced in a study of shared clonotypes between healthy human individuals (dated by TCRdb to about 2020). Receptors were amplified or captured by the immunoSEQ multiplex PCR assay. In TCRdb, the immuneACCESS table is reduced to in-frame sequences with V and J assigned. These tables do not hold every clone; where another copy was compared, an unresolved V gene accounts for under half, and the others remain unexplained. This sample is represented by some 2,000,000 clones; 85% to 95% of them were singletons. The biggest ten clones account for 0.13% of the sample. Input material: naive CD4+ T cells sorted from blood. What this sample's cell subset or site label stands for: CD45RA+ positively selected. These TCRs come from a man younger than 35 in good health.

The V call is TRBV2, the J call TRBJ1-4; unclear D gene. Germline CDR1 and CDR2: SNHLY and FYNNEI. The V and J ends lost 4 bases and 8 bases respectively, with 17 bases between them. The CDR3 runs to 15 residues. The CDR3 is CASSVGSLLGEKLFF. CDR3 nucleotides: TGTGCCAGCAGTGTCGGGTCCCTCCTGGGGGAAAAACTGTTTTTT.

The V and J genes are TRBV2 and TRBJ2-1; D not resolved. Trimming left V 1 base short and J 9 bases short, with 10 bases between. Looked up from germline, CDR1 is SNHLY and CDR2 is FYNNEI. The CDR3 sequence is 13 residues long. CDR3 bases: TGTGCCAGCAGTGAAGGTAGCCTGATTGAGCAGTTCTTC. Translating gives CASSEGSLIEQFF.

This clone has a single count. The V call is TRBV6-5, the J call TRBJ1-2; 9 bases fit TRBD1. The trim removed 6 bases at V and 4 bases at J, leaving 9 bases unmatched. Germline CDR1 is MNHEY and CDR2 is SVGAGI. The CDR3 covers 15 residues. The CDR3 protein is CASRRDRDPGYGYTF. For the CDR3, the DNA is TGTGCCAGCAGGCGGGACAGGGATCCTGGCTATGGCTACACCTTC.

As concerns this clone: In the same sample, other DNA sequences code for this CDR3. This chain's CDR3 is CASSLEGQNIQYF. CDR3 DNA sequence: TGCGCCAGCAGCTTGGAGGGACAAAACATTCAGTACTTC. The rearrangement joins TRBV5-1 to TRBJ2-4; perhaps D is TRBD1 or TRBD2 (5 bases each). V lost 0 bases to trimming and J lost 5 bases, with 6 bases between them. The CDR3 contains 13 residues. Germline V gene sequence: CDR1 SGHRS, CDR2 YFSETQ.

This chain links TRBV30 with TRBJ2-1; D is perhaps TRBD2 (6 bases). The CDR3 covers 13 residues. Germline V CDR1 and CDR2: GTSNPN, SVGIG (reference sequence). The CDR3 region has the DNA TGTGCTTTTGACCGGGAGTATATTGGTGAGCAGTTCTTC. Its protein product is CAFDREYIGEQFF.

The chain carries TRBV19 and TRBJ2-2; D unresolved. V was clipped by 6 bases and J by 0 bases, with 8 bases between them. Per the germline V gene, CDR1 is LNHDA and CDR2 is SQIVND (reference sequence). The CDR3 sequence is 14 residues long. CDR3 amino acids: CASRQNTNTGELFF. DNA for the CDR3: TGTGCCAGTAGGCAGAATACGAACACCGGGGAGCTGTTTTTT.

This chain connects TRBV9 to TRBJ2-5; TRBD2 aligns across 10 bases. Germline V gene data show CDR1 as SGDLS and CDR2 as YYNGEE. The CDR3 length is 14 residues. V lost 3 bases to trimming and J lost 4 bases; unmatched junction nucleotides: 3. The chain's CDR3 is CASSAGLALETQYF. The CDR3 bases are TGTGCCAGCAGCGCGGGACTAGCGTTAGAGACCCAGTACTTC.

On this clone: The sample contains more than one DNA sequence encoding this CDR3. The V call is TRBV6-5, the J call TRBJ1-2; 7 bases match TRBD1. The CDR3 length is 12 residues. V gave up 8 bases and J gave up 4 bases; unmatched junction bases: 4. CDR1 is MNHEY, CDR2 SVGAGI, per germline. CDR3 loop: CASRQGSYGYTF. The CDR3 nucleotides are TGTGCCAGCCGACAGGGCTCCTATGGCTACACCTTC.

The sample holds a few counts of this clone. This specimen includes other DNA sequences encoding the same CDR3. The J gene is TRBJ2-3, the V gene TRBV9; 10 bases are shared with TRBD1. Per the germline V gene, CDR1 is SGDLS and CDR2 is YYNGEE. CDR3 length equals 15 residues. The J segment lost 3 bases and the V segment lost 0 bases, leaving 1 base of the junction unmatched. The CDR3 DNA follows: TGTGCCAGCAGCGTAGGGGGACAGGGGACAGATACGCAGTATTTT. It specifies CASSVGGQGTDTQYF. The variable domain in full, completed from reference TRBV9 and TRBJ2-3, reads DSGVTQTPKHLITATGQRVTLRCSPRSGDLSVYWYQQSLDQGLQFLIQYYNGEERAKGNILERFSAQQFPDLHSELNLSSLELGDSALYFCASSVGGQGTDTQYFGPGTRLTVL.

Comment on this clone: The sample has other DNA sequences that encode this CDR3 too. The chain combines TRBV6-1 with TRBJ1-5, with 8 bases fitting TRBD1. In germline, CDR1 is MNHNS, CDR2 SASEGT. Trimming took 4 bases from V and 1 from J; bases not matched to a gene: 0. The CDR3 sequence is 14 residues long. The CDR3 DNA is TGTGCCAGCAGTGGACAGGGGAGCAATCAGCCCCAGCATTTT. Translating it yields CASSGQGSNQPQHF.

The V and J genes are TRBV5-4 and TRBJ1-1, with TRBD1 matching over 7 bases. The germline V gene has CDR1 SGHNT and CDR2 YYREEE (reference sequence). The trim removed 4 bases at V and 3 bases at J, leaving 6 bases unmatched. This CDR3 contains 14 residues. CDR3 in DNA: TGTGCCAGCAGCGTTGCAGGGGGTGACACTGAAGCTTTCTTT. Its translation: CASSVAGGDTEAFF.

The V call is TRBV5-1, the J call TRBJ1-4; TRBD1 agrees at 10 bases. V lost 4 bases to trimming and J lost 6 bases; unmatched junction nucleotides: 3. The CDR3 length is 14 residues. Germline values: CDR1 SGHRS, CDR2 YFSETQ. The chain's CDR3 is CASSRTGGDEKLFF. The CDR3 region has the DNA TGCGCCAGCAGCAGGACAGGGGGGGATGAAAAACTGTTTTTT.

The rearrangement uses TRBV2 and TRBJ1-2, with D uncertain. The CDR3 covers 15 residues. CDR1 is SNHLY and CDR2 is FYNNEI in the germline V gene. The V gene lost 2 bases and the J gene lost 0 bases, with 10 bases spanning the gap. This chain's CDR3 is CASSEYSVANYGYTF. CDR3 DNA: TGTGCCAGCAGTGAATATTCTGTAGCTAACTATGGCTACACCTTC.

The chain has TRBV9 and TRBJ2-1; perhaps TRBD2 as D (6 bases). V was cut by 7 bases and J by 4 bases, with 12 bases left in between. The CDR3 covers 13 residues. Looked up from germline, CDR1 is SGDLS and CDR2 is YYNGEE. The CDR3 reads CASGPSVYNEQFF. In DNA, the CDR3 is TGTGCCAGCGGCCCTAGCGTTTACAATGAGCAGTTCTTC.

In DNA, the CDR3 is TGTGCCAGCAGCTTAGAATTGGGGGCTTACGAGCAGTACTTC. Protein sequence: CASSLELGAYEQYF. The chain carries TRBV7-2 and TRBJ2-7; D perhaps matches TRBD1 (6 bases). Germline V gives CDR1 SGHTA, CDR2 FQGNSA. Trimming shortened V by 1 base and J by 4 bases, and 11 bases separated the two germline ends. The CDR3 is 14 amino acids. Full variable domain (outside the CDR3, taken from reference TRBV7-2 and TRBJ2-7): GAGVSQSPSNKVTEKGKDVELRCDPISGHTALYWYRQSLGQGLEFLIYFQGNSAPDKSGLPSDRFSAERTGGSVSTLTIQRTQQEDSAVYLCASSLELGAYEQYFGPGTRLTVT.

The CDR3 protein is CASSIDGRDRQPQHF. CDR3 sequence (DNA): TGTGCCAGTAGTATAGACGGGAGGGACCGACAGCCCCAGCATTTT. The chain recombines TRBV19 with TRBJ1-5, with D tentatively TRBD1 (5 bases). This CDR3 region has 15 residues. Germline V CDR1 and CDR2: LNHDA, SQIVND (reference sequence). V was clipped by 0 bases and J by 7 bases, with 13 bases between them. The full variable domain, with the rest looked up from reference TRBV19 and TRBJ1-5, is DGGITQSPKYLFRKEGQNVTLSCEQNLNHDAMYWYRQDPGQGLRLIYYSQIVNDFQKGDIAEGYSVSREKKESFPLTVTSAQKNPTAFYLCASSIDGRDRQPQHFGDGTRLSIL.

J is TRBJ2-1 and V is TRBV5-6; tentatively, D is TRBD1 (6 bases). CDR1 SGHDT and CDR2 YYEEEE come from the germline V gene. The CDR3 has 11 residues. V was trimmed by 5 bases and J by 10 bases, leaving 10 bases between them. The CDR3 DNA sequence: TGTGCCAGCAGTCAGGGGTACGAGCAGTTCTTC. Protein: CASSQGYEQFF.

The J gene is TRBJ1-1, the V gene TRBV18; D possibly corresponds to TRBD1 (5 bases). V was pared by 3 bases and J by 0 bases, with 14 bases between. Germline V lookup: CDR1 KGHSH, CDR2 LQKENI. The CDR3 contains 16 residues. CDR3 region: CASSPQGPHVNTEAFF. CDR3 DNA: TGTGCCAGCTCACCGCAGGGACCGCACGTGAACACTGAAGCTTTCTTT.

This chain links TRBV25-1 with TRBJ2-5; D may be TRBD1 (6 bases). Germline CDR1 reads MGHDK; CDR2 reads SYGVNS. Trimming stripped 3 bases from V and 3 bases from J, with 20 bases between. The CDR3 contains 17 residues. The CDR3: CASSDLTEGDTKETQYF. CDR3 nucleotide sequence: TGTGCCAGCAGTGATCTTACGGAAGGGGACACAAAAGAGACCCAGTACTTC.

This sequence joins TRBV9 and TRBJ2-5; D not resolved. The germline gives CDR1 SGDLS, CDR2 YYNGEE. The V end lost 4 bases, the J end lost 2 bases, and 15 bases lay between the germline ends. The CDR3 has 15 amino acids. In DNA, the CDR3 is TGTGCCAGCAGCTCCCGCCCGACTCCACAAGAGACCCAGTACTTC. This sequence encodes CASSSRPTPQETQYF. Variable domain in full (rest from reference TRBV9 and TRBJ2-5): DSGVTQTPKHLITATGQRVTLRCSPRSGDLSVYWYQQSLDQGLQFLIQYYNGEERAKGNILERFSAQQFPDLHSELNLSSLELGDSALYFCASSSRPTPQETQYFGPGTRLLVL.

This clone was found once. CDR3 nucleotides: TGTGCCAGCAGCCGGGACAGGGATGGCTACACCTTC. Translated: CASSRDRDGYTF. The chain employs TRBV5-4 and TRBJ1-2, with 9 positions matching TRBD1. Trimming removed 4 bases from V and 6 bases from J; junction bases left unmatched: 1. This CDR3 is 12 amino acids long. Germline V CDR1 and CDR2: SGHNT, YYREEE (reference sequence). Using reference TRBV5-4 and TRBJ1-2 for the parts outside the CDR3, the full variable domain is ETGVTQSPTHLIKTRGQQVTLRCSSQSGHNTVSWYQQALGQGPQFIFQYYREEENGRGNFPPRFSGLQFPNYSSELNVNALELDDSALYLCASSRDRDGYTFGSGTRLTVV.

V usage is TRBV7-9 and J usage is TRBJ2-1; 9 bases fit TRBD2. The V segment lost 5 bases and the J segment 6 bases; nucleotides outside the gene matches: 5. The germline V gene has CDR1 SEHNR and CDR2 FQNEAQ (reference sequence). The length of the CDR3 is 14 residues. The CDR3 here is CASSLSGGLNEQFF. The CDR3 DNA follows: TGTGCCAGCAGCCTTAGCGGGGGCCTCAATGAGCAGTTCTTC.

The chain combines TRBV7-2 with TRBJ1-1, with D uncertain. This CDR3 spans 13 amino acids. Per the germline V gene, CDR1 is SGHTA and CDR2 is FQGNSA. Trimming cost V 1 base and J 5 bases, with 8 bases left between them. The CDR3 DNA reads TGTGCCAGCAGCTTAGTCTGGAGAACTGAAGCTTTCTTT. Amino acid sequence: CASSLVWRTEAFF.

The gene calls are TRBV10-3 and TRBJ2-1, with a tentative D call TRBD2 (6 bases). Trimming took off 0 bases at V and 0 bases at J, with 21 bases between the two ends. From germline, CDR1 is ENHRY and CDR2 SYGVKD. This CDR3 comprises 20 residues. The CDR3 sequence: CAISESEVGGPKSSYNEQFF. For the CDR3, the DNA is TGTGCCATCAGTGAGTCGGAGGTGGGAGGCCCCAAAAGCTCCTACAATGAGCAGTTCTTC.

The chain recombines TRBV7-3 with TRBJ2-7, with TRBD1 identical over 7 bases. Trimming at V came to 0 bases and at J to 5 bases, leaving 4 bases not matched to a gene. Germline assignment: CDR1 SGHTA and CDR2 FQGTGA. The CDR3 length is 14 residues. The CDR3, as DNA: TGTGCCAGCAGCTTAACAGGGGGCGCGGACGAGCAGTACTTC. Its protein is CASSLTGGADEQYF.

CDR3 sequence reads: CASGGQGGFTEAFF. For the CDR3, the DNA is TGTGCCAGCGGAGGACAGGGAGGGTTCACTGAAGCTTTCTTT. The chain links TRBV2 to TRBJ1-1, with 8 bases identical to TRBD1. With 8 bases clipped from V and 4 bases from J, the junction kept 9 bases outside the gene matches. CDR1 is SNHLY and CDR2 is FYNNEI in the germline V gene. The CDR3 covers 14 residues. Complete variable domain (other parts from reference TRBV2 and TRBJ1-1): EPEVTQTPSHQVTQMGQEVILRCVPISNHLYFYWYRQILGQKVEFLVSFYNNEISEKSEIFDDQFSVERPDGSNFTLKIRSTKLEDSAMYFCASGGQGGFTEAFFGQGTRLTVV.